The entry that follows covers one TCR beta chain sequence. As yet, its antigen is unknown. This CDR3 is 15 amino acids long. The germline gives CDR1 SQVTM, CDR2 ANQGSEA. Trimming removed 2 bases at V and 2 bases at J, with 14 bases between. The data originate from a study of OX40 agonist ivuxolimab in advanced cancers. Regarding the study as a whole: There were, on average, more expanded clones in CD8+ T cells than in CD4+. Circulating CD4+ and CD8+ T cells showed clonal expansion by week 6 at 0.1 to 3.0 mg/kg. Low normalized T-cell clonal expansion was also seen in some nonresponders.

Sequencing used immunoSEQ multiplex PCR; TCRdb keeps in-frame clones, though not all of them. The sample shows over 80,000 clones, approximately 87% of them seen only once. This receptor was taken from an adult with an advanced solid tumor such as melanoma, head and neck, liver or kidney cancer. V is TRBV29-1 and J is TRBJ2-3; TRBD2 might be the D (5 bases). The sample consisted of CD4+ or CD8+ T cells sorted from blood, taken in a trial of the OX40 agonist ivuxolimab. DNA of the CDR3: TGCAGCGTTGAATCGGACTCCTTGCCCACAGATACGCAGTATTTT. Translation: CSVESDSLPTDTQYF.